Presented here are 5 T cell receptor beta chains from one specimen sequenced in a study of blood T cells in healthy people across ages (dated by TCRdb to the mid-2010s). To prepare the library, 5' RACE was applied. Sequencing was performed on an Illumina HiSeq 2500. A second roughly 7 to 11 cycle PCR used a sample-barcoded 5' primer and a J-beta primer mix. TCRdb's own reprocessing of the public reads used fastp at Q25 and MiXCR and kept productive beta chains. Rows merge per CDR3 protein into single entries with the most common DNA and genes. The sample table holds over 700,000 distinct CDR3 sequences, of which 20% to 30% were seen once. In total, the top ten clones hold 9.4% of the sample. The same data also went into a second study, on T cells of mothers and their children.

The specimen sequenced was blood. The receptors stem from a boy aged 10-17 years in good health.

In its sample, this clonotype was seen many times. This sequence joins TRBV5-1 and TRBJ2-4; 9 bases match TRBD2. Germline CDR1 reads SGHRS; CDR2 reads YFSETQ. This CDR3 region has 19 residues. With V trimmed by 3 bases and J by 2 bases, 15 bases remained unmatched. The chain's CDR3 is CASSSISGRSAVSKNIQYF. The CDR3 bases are TGCGCCAGCAGCTCAATTAGCGGGAGAAGTGCGGTGTCCAAAAACATTCAGTACTTC.

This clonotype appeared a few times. The CDR3 sequence is CASSYLAGTELFF. The CDR3 nucleotides are TGTGCCAGCAGTTACCTGGCAGGCACCGAACTGTTTTTT. This chain uses TRBV6-5 with TRBJ1-4; D is uncertain. The V end lost 2 bases, the J end lost 12 bases, and 13 bases lay between the germline ends. From germline, CDR1 is MNHEY and CDR2 SVGAGI. The CDR3 extends over 13 amino acids.

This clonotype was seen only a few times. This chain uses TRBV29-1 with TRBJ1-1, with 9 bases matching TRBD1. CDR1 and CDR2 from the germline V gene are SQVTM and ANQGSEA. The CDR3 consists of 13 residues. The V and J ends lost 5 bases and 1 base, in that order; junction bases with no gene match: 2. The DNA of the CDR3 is TGCAGCGTTCAGACAGGGGGGAACACTGAAGCTTTCTTT. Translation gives CSVQTGGNTEAFF.

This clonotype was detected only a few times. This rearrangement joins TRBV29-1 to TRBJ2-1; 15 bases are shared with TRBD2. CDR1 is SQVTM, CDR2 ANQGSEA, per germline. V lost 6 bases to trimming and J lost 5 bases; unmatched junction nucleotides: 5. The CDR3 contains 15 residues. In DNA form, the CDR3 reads TGCAGCGTCCCTGGACTAGCGGGAGGGGACAATGAGCAGTTCTTC. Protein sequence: CSVPGLAGGDNEQFF.

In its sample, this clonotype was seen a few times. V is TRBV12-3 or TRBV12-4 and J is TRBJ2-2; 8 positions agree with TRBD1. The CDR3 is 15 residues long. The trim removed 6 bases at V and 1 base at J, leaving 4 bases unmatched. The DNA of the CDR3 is TGTGCCAGCAGGAGGACAGGGTTGAACACCGGGGAGCTGTTTTTT. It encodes CASRRTGLNTGELFF.